Sequencing of this TCR beta chain was carried out in a study of cytomegalovirus exposure and HLA in healthy donors. V trimming: 0 bases; J trimming: 7 bases; junction bases outside the gene matches: 2. Germline lookup yields CDR1 LGHNA and CDR2 YNFKEQ. The CDR3 consists of 14 residues. PCR employed 60 Vbeta and 13 Jbeta primers. Assay used: immunoSEQ multiplex PCR; TCRdb lists only in-frame clones, some missing. The table records some 140,000 clones, roughly 85% of them present only once. The origin of this receptor is a middle-aged man in good health and CMV-seropositive. The genes are TRBV4-2 and TRBJ2-3; 9 positions agree with TRBD1. Sequenced input: PBMCs. This chain's CDR3 is CASSQETGGNTQYF. In nucleotides, the CDR3 is TGTGCCAGCAGCCAAGAGACAGGGGGGAATACGCAGTATTTT.